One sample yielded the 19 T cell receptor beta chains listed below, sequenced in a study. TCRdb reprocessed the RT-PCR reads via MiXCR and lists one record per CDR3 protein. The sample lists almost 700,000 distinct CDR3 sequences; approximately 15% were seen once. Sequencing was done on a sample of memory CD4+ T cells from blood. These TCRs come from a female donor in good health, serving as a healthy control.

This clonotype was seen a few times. DNA for the CDR3: TGCGCCAGCAGCCCGGAGTTAGCAGGCAATCAGCCCCAGCATTTT. Its translation is CASSPELAGNQPQHF. The chain has TRBV4-3 and TRBJ1-5; D gene unclear. The V end was cut by 4 bases, the J end by 2 bases, with 12 bases between. In germline, CDR1 is LGHNA, CDR2 YSLEER. The CDR3 contains 15 residues.

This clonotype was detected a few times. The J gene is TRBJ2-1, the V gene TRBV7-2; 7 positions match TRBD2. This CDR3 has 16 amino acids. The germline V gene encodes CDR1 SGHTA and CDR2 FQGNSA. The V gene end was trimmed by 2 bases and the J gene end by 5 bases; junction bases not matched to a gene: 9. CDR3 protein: CASSLFRGVVHNEQFF. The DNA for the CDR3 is TGTGCCAGCAGCTTATTTCGGGGGGTGGTCCACAATGAGCAGTTCTTC.

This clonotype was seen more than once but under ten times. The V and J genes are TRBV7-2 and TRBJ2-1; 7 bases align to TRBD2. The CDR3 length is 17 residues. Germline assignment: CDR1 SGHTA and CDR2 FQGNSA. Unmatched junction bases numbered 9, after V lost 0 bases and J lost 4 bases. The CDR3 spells CASSLAHTSDNYNEQFF. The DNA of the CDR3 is TGTGCCAGCAGCTTAGCCCACACTAGCGACAATTACAATGAGCAGTTCTTC.

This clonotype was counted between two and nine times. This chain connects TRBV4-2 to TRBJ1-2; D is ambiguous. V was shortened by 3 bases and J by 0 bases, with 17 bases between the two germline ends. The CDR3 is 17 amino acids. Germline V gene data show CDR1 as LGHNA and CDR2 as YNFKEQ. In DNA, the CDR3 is TGTGCCAGCAGCCAGGCGGTGCTTCGAAATGCTAACTATGGCTACACCTTC. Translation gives CASSQAVLRNANYGYTF.

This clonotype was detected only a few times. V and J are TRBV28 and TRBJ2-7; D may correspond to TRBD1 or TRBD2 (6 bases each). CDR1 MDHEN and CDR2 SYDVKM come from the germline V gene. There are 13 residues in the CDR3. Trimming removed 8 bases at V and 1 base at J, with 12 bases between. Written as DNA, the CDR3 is TGTGCCAGCGGGGGGACATCGTCCTACGAGCAGTACTTC. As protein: CASGGTSSYEQYF.

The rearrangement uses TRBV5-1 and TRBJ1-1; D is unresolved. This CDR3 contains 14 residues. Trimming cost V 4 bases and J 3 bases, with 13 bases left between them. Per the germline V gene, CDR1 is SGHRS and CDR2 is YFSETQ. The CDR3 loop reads CASSLGIYDTEAFF. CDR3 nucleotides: TGCGCCAGCAGCCTAGGGATTTACGACACTGAAGCTTTCTTT.

CDR3 bases: TGTGCCAGCAGTTACAGGATGGGACAACACTATGGCTACACCTTC. Its protein product is CASSYRMGQHYGYTF. The chain employs TRBV6-5 and TRBJ1-2; D is perhaps TRBD1 (6 bases). This CDR3 comprises 15 residues. The germline CDR1 and CDR2 sequences are MNHEY and SVGAGI. V was shortened by 2 bases and J by 3 bases, with 13 bases between the two germline ends.

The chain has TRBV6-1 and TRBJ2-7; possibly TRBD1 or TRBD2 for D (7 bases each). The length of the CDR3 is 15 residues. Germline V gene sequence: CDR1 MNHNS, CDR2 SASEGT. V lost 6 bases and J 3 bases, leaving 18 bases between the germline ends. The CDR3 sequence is CASRRAGDSIYEQYF. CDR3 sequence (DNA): TGTGCCAGCAGACGCGCGGGGGACAGTATCTACGAGCAGTACTTC.

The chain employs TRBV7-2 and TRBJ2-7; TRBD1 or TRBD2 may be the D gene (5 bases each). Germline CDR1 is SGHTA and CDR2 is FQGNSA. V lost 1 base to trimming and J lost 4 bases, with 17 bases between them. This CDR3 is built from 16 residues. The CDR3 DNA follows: TGTGCCAGCAGCTTAGGTGCTCCAGGGAGCAGGTACGAGCAGTACTTC. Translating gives CASSLGAPGSRYEQYF.

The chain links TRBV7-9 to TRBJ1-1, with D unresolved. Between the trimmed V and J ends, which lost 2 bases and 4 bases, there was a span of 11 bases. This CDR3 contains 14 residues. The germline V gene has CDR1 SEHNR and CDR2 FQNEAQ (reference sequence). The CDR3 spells CASSLMAGGTEAFF. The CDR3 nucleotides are TGTGCCAGCAGCTTAATGGCAGGAGGCACTGAAGCTTTCTTT.

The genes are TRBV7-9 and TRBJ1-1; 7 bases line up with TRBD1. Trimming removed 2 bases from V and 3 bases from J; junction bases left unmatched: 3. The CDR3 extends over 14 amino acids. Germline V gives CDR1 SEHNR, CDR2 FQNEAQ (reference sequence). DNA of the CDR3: TGTGCCAGCAGCTTACTGGGACAGTACACTGAAGCTTTCTTT. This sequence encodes CASSLLGQYTEAFF.

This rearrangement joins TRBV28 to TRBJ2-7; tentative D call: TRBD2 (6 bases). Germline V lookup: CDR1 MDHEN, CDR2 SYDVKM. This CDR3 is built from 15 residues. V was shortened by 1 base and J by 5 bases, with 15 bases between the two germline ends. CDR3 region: CASSLFPGLNNEQYF. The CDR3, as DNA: TGTGCCAGCAGTTTATTCCCAGGACTAAATAACGAGCAGTACTTC.

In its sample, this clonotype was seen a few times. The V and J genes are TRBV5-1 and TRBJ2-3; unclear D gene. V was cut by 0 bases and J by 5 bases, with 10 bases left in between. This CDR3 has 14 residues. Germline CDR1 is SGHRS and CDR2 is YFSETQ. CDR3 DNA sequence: TGCGCCAGCAGCTTGGTGCAGGTTATAGATACGCAGTATTTT. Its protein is CASSLVQVIDTQYF.

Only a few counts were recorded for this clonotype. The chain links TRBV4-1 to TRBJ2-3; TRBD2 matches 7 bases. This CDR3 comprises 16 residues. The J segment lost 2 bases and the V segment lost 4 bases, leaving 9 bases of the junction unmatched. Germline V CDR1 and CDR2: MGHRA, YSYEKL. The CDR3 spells CASSRARTRFTDTQYF. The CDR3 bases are TGCGCCAGCAGCCGAGCCAGGACTAGGTTCACAGATACGCAGTATTTT.

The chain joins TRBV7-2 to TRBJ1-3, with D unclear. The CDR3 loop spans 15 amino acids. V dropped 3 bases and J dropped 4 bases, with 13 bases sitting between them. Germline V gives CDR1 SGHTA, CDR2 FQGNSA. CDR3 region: CASSFSAGLGNTIYF. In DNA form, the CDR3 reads TGTGCCAGCAGCTTTAGTGCGGGTTTGGGAAACACCATATATTTT. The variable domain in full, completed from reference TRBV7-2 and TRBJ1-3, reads GAGVSQSPSNKVTEKGKDVELRCDPISGHTALYWYRQSLGQGLEFLIYFQGNSAPDKSGLPSDRFSAERTGGSVSTLTIQRTQQEDSAVYLCASSFSAGLGNTIYFGEGSWLTVV.

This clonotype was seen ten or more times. The CDR3 sequence: CASSQDVIRGWYEQYF. The CDR3 nucleotides read TGCGCCAGCAGCCAAGATGTGATCAGGGGCTGGTACGAGCAGTACTTC. The chain employs TRBV4-3 and TRBJ2-7; TRBD1 might be the D (6 bases). Trimming shortened V by 0 bases and J by 4 bases, and 16 bases separated the two germline ends. Germline V gene sequence: CDR1 LGHNA, CDR2 YSLEER. The CDR3 totals 16 residues.

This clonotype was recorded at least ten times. The CDR3: CAISRGALNNSPLHF. Here the CDR3 DNA reads TGTGCCATCAGTCGGGGGGCGCTAAATAATTCACCCCTCCACTTT. The chain couples TRBV10-3 to TRBJ1-6; perhaps TRBD1 as D (6 bases). This CDR3 contains 15 residues. Deletions cut 5 bases from V and 5 bases from J, with 13 bases between. CDR1 and CDR2 (germline): ENHRY, SYGVKD.

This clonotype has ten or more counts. CDR3 residues: CATSRGAESSTDTQYF. The CDR3, as DNA: TGTGCCACCAGCAGAGGAGCGGAGTCTAGCACAGATACGCAGTATTTT. The chain couples TRBV15 to TRBJ2-3, with TRBD2 as a possible D gene (5 bases). The V end lost 1 base, the J end lost 0 bases, and 11 bases lay between the germline ends. The CDR3 is 16 residues long. Germline-derived CDR1 and CDR2 are LNHNV and YYDKDF (reference sequence).

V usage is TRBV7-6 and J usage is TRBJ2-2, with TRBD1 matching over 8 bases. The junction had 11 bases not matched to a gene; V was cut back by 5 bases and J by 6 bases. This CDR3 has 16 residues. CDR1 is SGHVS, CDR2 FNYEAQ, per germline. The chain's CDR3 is CASSTRTGIDAGELFF. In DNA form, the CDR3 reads TGTGCCAGCAGCACTCGGACAGGGATCGACGCCGGGGAGCTGTTTTTT.